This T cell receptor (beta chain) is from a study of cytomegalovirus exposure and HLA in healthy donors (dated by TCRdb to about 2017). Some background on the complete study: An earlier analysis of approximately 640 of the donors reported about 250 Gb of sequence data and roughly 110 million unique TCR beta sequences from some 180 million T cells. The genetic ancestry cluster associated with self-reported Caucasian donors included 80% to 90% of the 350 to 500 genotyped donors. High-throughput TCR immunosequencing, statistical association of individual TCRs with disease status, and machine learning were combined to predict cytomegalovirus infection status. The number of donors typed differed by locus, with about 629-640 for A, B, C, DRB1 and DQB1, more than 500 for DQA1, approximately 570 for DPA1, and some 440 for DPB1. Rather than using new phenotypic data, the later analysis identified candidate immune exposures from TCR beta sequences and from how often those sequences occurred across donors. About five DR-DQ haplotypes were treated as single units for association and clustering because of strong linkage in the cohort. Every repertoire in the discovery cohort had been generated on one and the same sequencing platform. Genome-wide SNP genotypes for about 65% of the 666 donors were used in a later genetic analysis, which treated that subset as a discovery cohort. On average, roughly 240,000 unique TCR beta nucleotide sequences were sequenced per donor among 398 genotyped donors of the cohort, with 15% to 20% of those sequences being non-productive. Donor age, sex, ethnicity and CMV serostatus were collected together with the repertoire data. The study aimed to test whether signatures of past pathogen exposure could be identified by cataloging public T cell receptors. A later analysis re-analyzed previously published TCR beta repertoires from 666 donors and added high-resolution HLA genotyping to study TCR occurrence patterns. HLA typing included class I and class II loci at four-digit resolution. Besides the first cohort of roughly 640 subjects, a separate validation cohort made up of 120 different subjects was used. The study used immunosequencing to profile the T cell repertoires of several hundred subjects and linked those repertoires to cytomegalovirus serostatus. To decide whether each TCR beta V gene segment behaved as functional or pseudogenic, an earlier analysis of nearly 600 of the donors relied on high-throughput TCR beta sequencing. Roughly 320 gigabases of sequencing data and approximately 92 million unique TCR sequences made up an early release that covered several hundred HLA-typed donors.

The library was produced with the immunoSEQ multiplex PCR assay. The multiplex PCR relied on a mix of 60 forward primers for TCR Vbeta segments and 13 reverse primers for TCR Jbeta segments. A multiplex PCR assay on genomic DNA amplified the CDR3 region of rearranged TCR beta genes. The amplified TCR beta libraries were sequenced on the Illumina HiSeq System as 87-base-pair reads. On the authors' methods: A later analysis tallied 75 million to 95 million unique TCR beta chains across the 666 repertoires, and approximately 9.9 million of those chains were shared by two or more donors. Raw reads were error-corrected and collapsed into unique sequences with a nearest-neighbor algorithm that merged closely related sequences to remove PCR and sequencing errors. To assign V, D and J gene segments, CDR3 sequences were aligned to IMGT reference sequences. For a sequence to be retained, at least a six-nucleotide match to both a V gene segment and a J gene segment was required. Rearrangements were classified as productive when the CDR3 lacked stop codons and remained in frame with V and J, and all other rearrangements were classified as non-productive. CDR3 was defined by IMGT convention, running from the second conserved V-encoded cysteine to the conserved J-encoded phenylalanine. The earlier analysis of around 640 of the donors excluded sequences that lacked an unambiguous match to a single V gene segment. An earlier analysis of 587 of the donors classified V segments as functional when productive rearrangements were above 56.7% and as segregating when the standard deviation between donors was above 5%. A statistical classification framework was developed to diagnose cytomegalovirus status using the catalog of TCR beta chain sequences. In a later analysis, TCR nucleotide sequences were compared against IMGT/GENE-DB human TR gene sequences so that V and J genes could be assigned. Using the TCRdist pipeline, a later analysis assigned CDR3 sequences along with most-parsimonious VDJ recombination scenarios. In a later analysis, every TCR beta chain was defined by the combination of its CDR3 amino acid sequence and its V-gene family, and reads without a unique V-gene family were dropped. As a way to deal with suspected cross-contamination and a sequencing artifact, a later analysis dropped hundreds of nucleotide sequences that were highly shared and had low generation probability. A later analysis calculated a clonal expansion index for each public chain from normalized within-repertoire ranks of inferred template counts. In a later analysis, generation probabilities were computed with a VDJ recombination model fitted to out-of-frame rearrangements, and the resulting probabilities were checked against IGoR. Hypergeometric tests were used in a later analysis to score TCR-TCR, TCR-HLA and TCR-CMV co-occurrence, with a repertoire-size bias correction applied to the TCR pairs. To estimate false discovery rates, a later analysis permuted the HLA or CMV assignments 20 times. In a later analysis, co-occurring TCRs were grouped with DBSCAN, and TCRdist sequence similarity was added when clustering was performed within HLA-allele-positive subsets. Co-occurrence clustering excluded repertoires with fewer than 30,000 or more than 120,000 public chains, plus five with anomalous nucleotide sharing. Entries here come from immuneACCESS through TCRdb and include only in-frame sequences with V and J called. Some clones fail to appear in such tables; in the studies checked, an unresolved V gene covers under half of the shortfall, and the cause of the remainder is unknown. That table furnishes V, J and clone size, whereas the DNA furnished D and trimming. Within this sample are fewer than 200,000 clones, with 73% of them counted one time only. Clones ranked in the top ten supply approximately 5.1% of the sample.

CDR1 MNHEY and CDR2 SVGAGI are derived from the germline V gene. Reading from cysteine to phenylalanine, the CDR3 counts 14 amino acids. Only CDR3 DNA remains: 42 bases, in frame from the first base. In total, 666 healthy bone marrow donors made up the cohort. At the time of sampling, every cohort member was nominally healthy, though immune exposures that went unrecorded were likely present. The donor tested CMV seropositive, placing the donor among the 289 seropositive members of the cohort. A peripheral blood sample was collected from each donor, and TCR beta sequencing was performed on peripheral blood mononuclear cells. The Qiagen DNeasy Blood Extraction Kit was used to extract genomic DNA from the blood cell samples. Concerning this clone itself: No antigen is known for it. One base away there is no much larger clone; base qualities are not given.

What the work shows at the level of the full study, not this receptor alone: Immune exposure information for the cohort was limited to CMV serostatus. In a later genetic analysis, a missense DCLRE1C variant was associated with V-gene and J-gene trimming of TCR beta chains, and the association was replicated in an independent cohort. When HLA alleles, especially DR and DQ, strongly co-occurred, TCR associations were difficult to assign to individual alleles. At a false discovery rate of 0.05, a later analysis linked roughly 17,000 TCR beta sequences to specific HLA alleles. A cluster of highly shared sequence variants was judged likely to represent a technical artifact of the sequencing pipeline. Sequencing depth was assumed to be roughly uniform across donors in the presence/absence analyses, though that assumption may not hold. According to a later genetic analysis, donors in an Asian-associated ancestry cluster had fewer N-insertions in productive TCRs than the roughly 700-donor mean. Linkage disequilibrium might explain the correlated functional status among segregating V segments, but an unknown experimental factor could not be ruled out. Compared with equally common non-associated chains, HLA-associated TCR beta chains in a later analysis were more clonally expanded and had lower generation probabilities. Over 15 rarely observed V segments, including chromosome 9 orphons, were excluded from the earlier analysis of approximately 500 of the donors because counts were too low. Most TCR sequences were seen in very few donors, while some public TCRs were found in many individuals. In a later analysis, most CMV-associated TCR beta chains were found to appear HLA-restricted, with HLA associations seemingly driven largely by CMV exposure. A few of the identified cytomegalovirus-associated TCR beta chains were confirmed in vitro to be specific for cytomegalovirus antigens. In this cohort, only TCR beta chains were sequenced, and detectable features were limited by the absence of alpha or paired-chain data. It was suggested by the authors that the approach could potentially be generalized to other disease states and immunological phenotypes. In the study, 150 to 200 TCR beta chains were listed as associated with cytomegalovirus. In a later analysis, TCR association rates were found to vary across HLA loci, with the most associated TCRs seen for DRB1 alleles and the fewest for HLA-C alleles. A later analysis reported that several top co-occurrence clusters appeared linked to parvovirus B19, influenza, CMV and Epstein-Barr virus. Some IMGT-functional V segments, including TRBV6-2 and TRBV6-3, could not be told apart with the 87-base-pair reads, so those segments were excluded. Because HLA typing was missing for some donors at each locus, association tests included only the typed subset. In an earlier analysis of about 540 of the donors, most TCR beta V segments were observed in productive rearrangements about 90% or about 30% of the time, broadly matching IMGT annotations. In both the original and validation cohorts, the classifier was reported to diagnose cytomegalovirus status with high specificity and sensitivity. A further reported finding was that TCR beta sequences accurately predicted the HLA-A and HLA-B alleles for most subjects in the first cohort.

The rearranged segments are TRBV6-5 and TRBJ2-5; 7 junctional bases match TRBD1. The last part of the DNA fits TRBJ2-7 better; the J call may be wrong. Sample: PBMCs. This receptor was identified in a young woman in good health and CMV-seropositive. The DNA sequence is TGTGCCAGCAGACCCGGACAGGATTCCTACGAGCAGTACTTC. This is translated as CASRPGQDSYEQYF.